This TCR beta chain was retrieved from a study of T cells in Graves' hyperthyroidism and ophthalmopathy. Findings and caveats of the study: Ophthalmopathy onset followed model prediction by a median roughly 6.5 months. Ophthalmopathy cases were set apart from stable hyperthyroidism by a 13 V-J model. Most thyroid clonotypes expanded above 0.001 were also detected in blood.

The CDR3 regions of TCR beta were amplified from RNA transcripts. The TCR CDR3 first-round RT-PCR relied on the HTBI primer set. One entry per CDR3 protein results from TCRdb running MiXCR on the multiplex PCR reads. Counted here are some 720,000 distinct CDR3 sequences, about 16% occurring once; the ten biggest clones make up over 7.5%. Graves' hyperthyroidism showing no ophthalmopathy progression within 18 months was considered stable. With respect to this clonotype: What it binds is unknown.

The germline gives CDR1 MNHEY, CDR2 SVGAGI. V gave up 2 bases and J gave up 9 bases; unmatched junction bases: 11. This CDR3 has 16 amino acids. The clonotype originates from a man between 18 and 29 years old with Graves' hyperthyroidism. The specimen sequenced was blood. V and J are TRBV6-5 and TRBJ2-1; 9 bases line up with TRBD2. CDR3 residues: CASSYRAGSGSIEQFF. In DNA, the CDR3 is TGTGCCAGCAGTTACAGGGCCGGTAGCGGGAGTATTGAGCAGTTCTTC.